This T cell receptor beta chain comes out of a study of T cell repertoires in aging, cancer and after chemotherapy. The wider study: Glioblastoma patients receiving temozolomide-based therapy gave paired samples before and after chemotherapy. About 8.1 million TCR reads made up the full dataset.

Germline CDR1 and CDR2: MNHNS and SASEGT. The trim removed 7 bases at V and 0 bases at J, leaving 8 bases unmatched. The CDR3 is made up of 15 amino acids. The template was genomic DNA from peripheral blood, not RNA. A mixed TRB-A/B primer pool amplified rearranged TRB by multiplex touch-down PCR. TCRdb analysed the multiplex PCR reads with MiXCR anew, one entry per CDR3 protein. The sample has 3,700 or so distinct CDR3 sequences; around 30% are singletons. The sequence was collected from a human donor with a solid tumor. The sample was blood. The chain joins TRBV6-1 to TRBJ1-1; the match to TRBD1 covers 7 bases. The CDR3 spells CASTFRTGLNTEAFF. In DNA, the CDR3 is TGTGCCAGCACTTTTAGGACAGGATTGAACACTGAAGCTTTCTTT.